The 32 T cell receptor beta chains given below trace back to one sample, sequenced in a study of cytomegalovirus exposure and HLA in healthy donors (dated by TCRdb to the late 2010s). Libraries were built with the immunoSEQ multiplex PCR assay. The multiplex PCR relied on a mix of 60 forward primers for TCR Vbeta segments and 13 reverse primers for TCR Jbeta segments. TCRdb stores this immuneACCESS table with in-frame sequences only. Part of the clones is absent; in the studies checked, under half of the shortfall reflects unresolved V genes, and no reason is known for the rest. This sample's clone table shows under 150,000 clones. Around 1.5% of the sample is taken by the ten largest. Sequenced sample: PBMCs. These receptors originate from a woman aged 40 to 50 in good health and CMV-seronegative.

This chain connects TRBV7-2 to TRBJ2-7; 11 bases map to TRBD2. CDR1 is SGHTA and CDR2 is FQGNSA in the germline V gene. V shed 5 bases, J shed 0 bases, and the junction held 12 bases outside the gene matches. The CDR3 totals 18 residues. The CDR3 region is CASSQRLAGGLSSYEQYF. As DNA, the CDR3 is TGTGCCAGCAGCCAACGGTTAGCGGGGGGGCTGAGCTCCTACGAGCAGTACTTC. Full variable domain (remainder filled in from reference TRBV7-2 and TRBJ2-7): GAGVSQSPSNKVTEKGKDVELRCDPISGHTALYWYRQSLGQGLEFLIYFQGNSAPDKSGLPSDRFSAERTGGSVSTLTIQRTQQEDSAVYLCASSQRLAGGLSSYEQYFGPGTRLTVT.

The J gene is TRBJ1-3, the V gene TRBV6-6, with 7 bases identical to TRBD1. The germline V gene encodes CDR1 MNHNY and CDR2 SVGAGI (reference sequence). J lost 3 bases, V lost 6 bases, and 5 bases had no gene match. The CDR3 is made up of 14 amino acids. CDR3 sequence: CASSPTGVGNTIYF. In DNA, the CDR3 is TGTGCCAGCAGCCCTACAGGGGTTGGAAACACCATATATTTT.

The V and J genes are TRBV28 and TRBJ2-5; 10 bases are a match to TRBD2. Germline loops: CDR1 MDHEN, CDR2 SYDVKM. The CDR3 spans 16 residues. V gave up 2 bases and J gave up 1 base; unmatched junction bases: 4. The CDR3 loop reads CASSLISGGGQETQYF. The CDR3 DNA follows: TGTGCCAGCAGTTTAATCAGCGGGGGGGGCCAAGAGACCCAGTACTTC.

The CDR3 is CASSHRQGATPTAFF. Written as DNA, the CDR3 is TGTGCCAGCAGTCATAGACAGGGTGCTACTCCTACGGCTTTCTTT. J is TRBJ1-1 and V is TRBV6-5, with TRBD1 identical over 7 bases. This CDR3 spans 15 amino acids. V dropped 5 bases and J dropped 11; count of bases not matched to a gene: 17. Germline CDR1 and CDR2: MNHEY and SVGAGI.

The V call is TRBV4-2, the J call TRBJ1-4, with D hard to call. The CDR3 is 16 residues long. V gave up 4 bases and J gave up 0 bases, with 12 bases separating them. Germline lookup yields CDR1 LGHNA and CDR2 YNFKEQ. The CDR3 is CASSRSGSATNEKLFF. For the CDR3, the DNA is TGTGCCAGCAGCCGGTCAGGTTCTGCAACTAATGAAAAACTGTTTTTT.

The rearrangement joins TRBV5-4 to TRBJ1-4; 8 nucleotides align to TRBD1. Unmatched junction bases numbered 7, after V lost 5 bases and J lost 7 bases. Germline V gene data show CDR1 as SGHNT and CDR2 as YYREEE (reference sequence). This CDR3 has 14 amino acids. CDR3 sequence reads: CASSSQGASEKLFF. CDR3 coding DNA: TGTGCCAGCAGTTCTCAGGGGGCGAGTGAAAAACTGTTTTTT.

The rearrangement links TRBV5-1 to TRBJ2-1, with D perhaps matching TRBD2 (5 bases). The CDR3 is made up of 16 amino acids. Germline-derived CDR1 and CDR2 are SGHRS and YFSETQ. The germline V and J ends were trimmed by 4 bases and 6 bases, with 20 bases remaining between them. Here the CDR3 DNA reads TGCGCCAGCAGCCCCGCCGTCGGGGTACGGGGCAATGAGCAGTTCTTC. Translation: CASSPAVGVRGNEQFF.

The rearrangement uses TRBV23-1 and TRBJ1-1, with D possibly matching TRBD1 (6 bases). TRBV23-1 is classed as an ORF, of uncertain function. The CDR3 covers 19 residues. Trimming cost V 3 bases and J 2 bases, with 25 bases left between them. CDR3 in DNA: TGCGCCAGCAGTCATGGGTATTTCAAGACGGGGGGCATAAACACTGAAGCTTTCTTT. It translates to CASSHGYFKTGGINTEAFF.

V and J are TRBV7-9 and TRBJ2-3; 9 bases align to TRBD1. CDR3 length: 16 residues. J was trimmed by 2 bases and V by 7 bases; bases with no gene match: 10. The germline V gene has CDR1 SEHNR and CDR2 FQNEAQ (reference sequence). The CDR3 protein is CASTHGDRDFTDTQYF. CDR3 bases: TGTGCCAGCACCCACGGGGACAGGGATTTCACAGATACGCAGTATTTT.

The chain employs TRBV11-3 and TRBJ2-1; unclear D gene. Trimming shortened V by 2 bases and J by 8 bases, and 10 bases separated the two germline ends. CDR3 length: 13 residues. The germline CDR1 and CDR2 sequences are SGHNT and YENEEA. This CDR3 reads CASSLSRIHEQFF. In DNA, the CDR3 is TGTGCCAGCAGCTTATCCAGAATCCATGAGCAGTTCTTC. The variable domain in full, completed from reference TRBV11-3 and TRBJ2-1, reads EAGVVQSPRYKIIEKKQPVAFWCNPISGHNTLYWYLQNLGQGPELLIRYENEEAVDDSQLPKDRFSAERLKGVDSTLKIQPAELGDSAVYLCASSLSRIHEQFFGPGTRLTVL.

This chain uses TRBV28 with TRBJ1-3; no clear D gene. CDR3 size: 15 residues. The V gene's germline CDR1 is MDHEN and CDR2 SYDVKM. Trimming left V 7 bases short and J 1 base short, with 14 bases between. The CDR3 sequence is CASISTGMSGNTIYF. The CDR3 DNA reads as TGTGCCAGCATCTCCACGGGGATGTCTGGAAACACCATATATTTT.

This chain joins TRBV5-6 and TRBJ1-2, with 9 bases lining up with TRBD1. CDR3 length: 16 residues. V was pared by 3 bases and J by 4 bases, with 10 bases of the junction left unmatched. CDR1 and CDR2 (germline): SGHDT, YYEEEE. The DNA of the CDR3 is TGTGCCAGCAGCTCGATACAGGGGGCGCGAGGCTATGGCTACACCTTC. The encoded protein is CASSSIQGARGYGYTF. Full variable domain (rest looked up from reference TRBV5-6 and TRBJ1-2): DAGVTQSPTHLIKTRGQQVTLRCSPKSGHDTVSWYQQALGQGPQFIFQYYEEEERQRGNFPDRFSGHQFPNYSSELNVNALLLGDSALYLCASSSIQGARGYGYTFGSGTRLTVV.

This chain uses TRBV4-2 with TRBJ2-3; TRBD2 aligns across 8 bases. Germline V CDR1 and CDR2: LGHNA, YNFKEQ. Trimming at V came to 4 bases and at J to 1 base, leaving 7 bases not matched to a gene. The CDR3 consists of 16 residues. CDR3 amino acids: CASSRQGAGGTDTQYF. CDR3 DNA: TGTGCCAGCAGCCGGCAGGGAGCGGGGGGCACAGATACGCAGTATTTT.

CDR3 protein: CASSRRWQGGETQYF. The CDR3, as DNA: TGTGCCAGCAGCCGTCGTTGGCAGGGCGGAGAGACCCAGTACTTC. The chain has TRBV5-5 and TRBJ2-5; D is possibly TRBD1 (5 bases). The germline CDR1 and CDR2 sequences are SGHKS and YYEKEE (reference sequence). V was cut by 4 bases and J by 4 bases, with 17 bases left in between. This CDR3 contains 15 residues.

The chain combines TRBV6-5 with TRBJ1-3; D is undetermined. V lost 7 bases to trimming and J lost 4 bases, with 14 bases between them. The CDR3 consists of 14 residues. Germline CDR1 and CDR2: MNHEY and SVGAGI. The CDR3 DNA is TGTGCCAGCAAACCGGGGTTGGCGGGAAACACCATATATTTT. Protein sequence: CASKPGLAGNTIYF.

This chain connects TRBV2 to TRBJ1-5; 8 bases are shared with TRBD1. Germline V gene lookup returns CDR1 SNHLY and CDR2 FYNNEI. Germline trimming cut 6 bases from V and 2 bases from J; bases unmatched to any gene: 6. This CDR3 has 15 amino acids. DNA for the CDR3: TGTGCCAGCAGCTCAGGGGGCCGAGGCAATCAGCCCCAGCATTTT. The encoded protein is CASSSGGRGNQPQHF.

About this clone: The same CDR3 is also encoded by other DNA sequences in this sample. V is TRBV5-1 and J is TRBJ1-4; 7 bases agree with TRBD1. After removal of 3 bases from V and 7 bases from J, the junction contained 6 bases not matched to a gene. Germline V CDR1 and CDR2: SGHRS, YFSETQ. This CDR3 region has 14 residues. CDR3 DNA sequence: TGCGCCAGCAGCTCGGGGACAGTCAGTGAAAAACTGTTTTTT. Protein product: CASSSGTVSEKLFF.

The chain employs TRBV19 and TRBJ1-3; unclear D gene. Germline lookup yields CDR1 LNHDA and CDR2 SQIVND (reference sequence). The CDR3 has 14 residues. Trimming stripped 7 bases from V and 2 bases from J, with 12 bases between. This chain's CDR3 is CASTSGEAGNTIYF. The CDR3 region has the DNA TGTGCCAGTACTTCCGGGGAGGCTGGAAACACCATATATTTT.

The gene calls are TRBV27 and TRBJ1-2, with 7 bases matching TRBD1. Germline V gene sequence: CDR1 MNHEY, CDR2 SMNVEV (reference sequence). Trimming cost V 3 bases and J 8 bases; bases outside gene matches: 6. CDR3 size: 13 residues. The chain's CDR3 is CASSLSRGRGYTF. The CDR3 coding sequence is TGTGCCAGCAGTTTGTCCAGGGGGAGAGGCTACACCTTC.

This sequence joins TRBV4-3 and TRBJ1-2; tentatively, D is TRBD1 (6 bases). V gave up 3 bases and J gave up 3 bases, with 14 bases separating them. CDR3 length: 15 amino acids. Germline CDR1 and CDR2: LGHNA and YSLEER. CDR3 bases: TGCGCCAGCAGCCACAGTACAGGGCTTCACTATGGCTACACCTTC. Translation gives CASSHSTGLHYGYTF.

CDR3 region: CASSGQWGDGYTF. The CDR3 nucleotides are TGTGCCAGCAGCGGACAGTGGGGTGATGGCTACACCTTC. V and J are TRBV9 and TRBJ1-2, with a possible D match to TRBD1 (5 bases). CDR1 and CDR2 from the germline V gene are SGDLS and YYNGEE. Trimming pared 3 bases from V and 6 bases from J, leaving 12 bases between. There are 13 residues in the CDR3.

J is TRBJ1-1 and V is TRBV28; D possibly corresponds to TRBD1 (6 bases). CDR3 length: 14 amino acids. The V gene's germline CDR1 is MDHEN and CDR2 SYDVKM. Trimming cost V 6 bases and J 4 bases, with 15 bases left between them. CDR3 residues: CASSVGTLGTEAFF. In DNA, the CDR3 is TGTGCCAGCAGCGTCGGGACACTCGGCACTGAAGCTTTCTTT.

CDR3 nucleotides: TGTGCCAGCAGTGAATCCGGGACCAAAAACATTCAGTACTTC. Protein: CASSESGTKNIQYF. This chain uses TRBV6-1 with TRBJ2-4, with D maybe TRBD2 (5 bases). Trimming left V 2 bases short and J 2 bases short, with 7 bases between. Germline V gene sequence: CDR1 MNHNS, CDR2 SASEGT. This CDR3 contains 14 residues.

The J gene is TRBJ2-7, the V gene TRBV4-1; 9 positions match TRBD1. Germline CDR1 is MGHRA and CDR2 is YSYEKL. V dropped 2 bases and J dropped 5; count of bases not matched to a gene: 10. The CDR3 covers 16 residues. CDR3 coding DNA: TGCGCCAGCAGCCAACCACAGGGGACAGGGAGGAACGAGCAGTACTTC. It is translated as CASSQPQGTGRNEQYF.

J is TRBJ2-1 and V is TRBV11-2; 8 bases align to TRBD1. Germline CDR1 and CDR2: SGHAT and FQNNGV. The CDR3 is 18 residues long. The V segment lost 3 bases and the J segment 1 base; nucleotides outside the gene matches: 11. The DNA for the CDR3 is TGTGCCAGCAGCTTCCTCTTCCGGACAGGGAGGTCCTACAATGAGCAGTTCTTC. Its translation: CASSFLFRTGRSYNEQFF.

The CDR3 reads CASSDLQGDYSPLHF. The CDR3 coding sequence is TGTGCCAGTAGTGACTTACAGGGGGATTATTCACCCCTCCACTTT. The chain joins TRBV19 to TRBJ1-6, with 8 bases fitting TRBD1. The CDR3 consists of 15 residues. V was clipped by 5 bases and J by 8 bases; unmatched bases: 8. CDR1 is LNHDA and CDR2 is SQIVND in the germline V gene (reference sequence).

V gene TRBV27 combines with J gene TRBJ1-1; the match to TRBD1 covers 8 bases. This CDR3 comprises 16 residues. Germline V lookup: CDR1 MNHEY, CDR2 SMNVEV (reference sequence). V lost 5 bases to trimming and J lost 7 bases; unmatched junction nucleotides: 15. The CDR3 DNA reads TGTGCCAGCAGTCCCACGTTCCACAGGGGGTTTAATGAAGCTTTCTTT. This encodes CASSPTFHRGFNEAFF.

The V and J genes are TRBV2 and TRBJ2-7; 8 nucleotides agree with TRBD1. The V and J ends lost 5 bases and 5 bases, in that order; junction bases with no gene match: 2. Per the germline V gene, CDR1 is SNHLY and CDR2 is FYNNEI. The CDR3 totals 12 residues. The CDR3 region has the DNA TGTGCCAGCAGTAAACAGGGGGACGAGCAGTACTTC. Translation gives CASSKQGDEQYF.

The V and J genes are TRBV15 and TRBJ2-5, with 8 bases lining up with TRBD1. There are 15 residues in the CDR3. From germline, CDR1 is LNHNV and CDR2 YYDKDF (reference sequence). V lost 0 bases, J lost 5 bases, and 5 bases stayed unmatched. The CDR3 DNA sequence: TGTGCCACCAGCAGAGATTTCAGGGGGCGGGAGACCCAGTACTTC. Its protein product is CATSRDFRGRETQYF.

The V call is TRBV7-2, the J call TRBJ1-1, with D possibly being TRBD1 (6 bases). The V end was cut by 7 bases, the J end by 1 base, with 13 bases between. Germline V lookup: CDR1 SGHTA, CDR2 FQGNSA. The CDR3 is made up of 14 amino acids. The CDR3 loop is CASTLGHKNTEAFF. The CDR3 DNA reads as TGTGCCAGCACCCTGGGACACAAGAACACTGAAGCTTTCTTT.

V and J are TRBV6-7 and TRBJ1-5; D not resolved. TRBV6-7 is an open reading frame whose function is uncertain. The CDR3 is made up of 13 amino acids. Trimming took off 3 bases at V and 12 bases at J, with 15 bases between the two ends. DNA for the CDR3: TGTGCCAGCAGTTATAGTTACGAGTTGCTCCAGCATTTT. Protein: CASSYSYELLQHF.

V and J are TRBV27 and TRBJ1-2; possibly TRBD1 for D (6 bases). This CDR3 is 15 amino acids long. Deletions cut 4 bases from V and 4 bases from J, with 16 bases between. Germline assignment: CDR1 MNHEY and CDR2 SMNVEV (reference sequence). CDR3 region: CASSYEHRDPYGYTF. CDR3 nucleotide sequence: TGTGCCAGCAGTTACGAGCACAGGGATCCCTATGGCTACACCTTC.